This T cell receptor beta chain was sequenced during a study of control samples from healthy donors and cancer patients. Germline V gene data show CDR1 as SNHLY and CDR2 as FYNNEI. The CDR3 runs 14 residues. V was clipped by 1 base and J by 6 bases, with 9 bases between them. Sequenced by immunoSEQ multiplex PCR; TCRdb stores in-frame clones only, minus some. The table includes 120,000 or so clones, around 90% detected once. The chain couples TRBV2 to TRBJ2-2; D may correspond to TRBD1 or TRBD2 (5 bases each). The sequencing input was blood. The clonotype comes from a man aged 18-30 years in good health. The CDR3 DNA sequence: TGTGCCAGCAGTGAAGGAGGGGTGGCCGGGGAGCTGTTTTTT. Its translation is CASSEGGVAGELFF.